The 18 T cell receptor beta chains below come from one sample, sequenced in a study of cytotoxic CD8 clonotypes in ibrutinib-treated CLL. The protocol was immunoSEQ multiplex PCR, while the TCRdb copy is restricted to in-frame clones and leaves out a portion. Of about 130,000 clones in the sample, 79% were seen once. The sample in question was PBMCs, obtained after 12 months of ibrutinib treatment. Receptors originate from a human donor with chronic lymphocytic leukemia.

The CDR3 here is CASSLTGNEQFF. The CDR3 DNA reads TGTGCCAGCAGCTTAACAGGGAATGAGCAGTTCTTC. V is TRBV7-3 and J is TRBJ2-1, with D unclear. Trimming cost V 0 bases and J 7 bases, with 4 bases left between them. This CDR3 comprises 12 residues. Germline lookup yields CDR1 SGHTA and CDR2 FQGTGA.

In this sample, this clone turned up a few times. The V and J genes are TRBV16 and TRBJ2-5; the D gene could be TRBD1 or TRBD2 (5 bases each). The CDR3 consists of 16 residues. In germline, CDR1 is KGHSY, CDR2 FQNENV. V lost 1 base, J lost 5 bases, and 17 bases lay in between. CDR3 sequence reads: CASSQYPSQGGETQYF. The DNA for the CDR3 is TGTGCCAGCAGCCAATATCCGTCGCAGGGCGGGGAGACCCAGTACTTC.

For the CDR3, the DNA is TGTGCCAGTATTGCGACAGGGTTGCAGTACGAGCAGTACTTC. It codes for CASIATGLQYEQYF. The V gene is TRBV19, the J gene TRBJ2-7, with TRBD1 identical over 7 bases. The V and J ends lost 7 bases and 4 bases, in that order; junction bases with no gene match: 10. This CDR3 is 14 amino acids long. Germline values: CDR1 LNHDA, CDR2 SQIVND (reference sequence). Full variable domain (missing parts from reference TRBV19 and TRBJ2-7): DGGITQSPKYLFRKEGQNVTLSCEQNLNHDAMYWYRQDPGQGLRLIYYSQIVNDFQKGDIAEGYSVSREKKESFPLTVTSAQKNPTAFYLCASIATGLQYEQYFGPGTRLTVT.

This clone was counted a single time. The chain recombines TRBV18 with TRBJ1-5, with no clear D. The CDR3 has 12 residues. Germline values: CDR1 KGHSH, CDR2 LQKENI. V was cut by 3 bases and J by 4 bases, with 4 bases left in between. CDR3 loop: CASSPPNQPQHF. CDR3 bases: TGTGCCAGCTCACCTCCGAATCAGCCCCAGCATTTT.

The chain uses TRBV18 and TRBJ2-5; the match to TRBD1 covers 8 bases. The V and J ends lost 2 bases and 4 bases, in that order; junction bases with no gene match: 9. Germline values: CDR1 KGHSH, CDR2 LQKENI. This CDR3 comprises 16 residues. This CDR3 reads CASSPRVDRGGETQYF. The CDR3, as DNA: TGTGCCAGCTCACCAAGGGTCGACAGGGGAGGAGAGACCCAGTACTTC.

This clone was recorded once. The chain carries TRBV5-1 and TRBJ1-4, with 8 bases lining up with TRBD1. The germline V gene encodes CDR1 SGHRS and CDR2 YFSETQ. Trimming took 4 bases from V and 8 from J; bases not matched to a gene: 10. CDR3 size: 15 residues. As DNA, the CDR3 is TGCGCCAGCAGCGGAAAGGACAGGGAATCAGAAAAACTGTTTTTT. Amino acids: CASSGKDRESEKLFF.

This clone was recorded only once. The rearrangement uses TRBV7-3 and TRBJ2-6; D remains ambiguous. The V end was cut by 5 bases, the J end by 0 bases, with 8 bases between. CDR3 size: 15 residues. CDR1 SGHTA and CDR2 FQGTGA come from the germline V gene. The CDR3 spells CASSRQRSGANVLTF. The CDR3 nucleotides read TGTGCCAGCAGCCGACAACGCTCTGGGGCCAACGTCCTGACTTTC.

V gene TRBV28 combines with J gene TRBJ2-7, with 7 bases aligning to TRBD1. Per the germline V gene, CDR1 is MDHEN and CDR2 is SYDVKM. The CDR3 is 16 residues long. V was clipped by 5 bases and J by 3 bases; unmatched bases: 13. The CDR3 reads CASSRTGGLGDYEQYF. Written as DNA, the CDR3 is TGTGCCAGCAGTCGGACAGGAGGCCTTGGAGACTACGAGCAGTACTTC.

The chain carries TRBV9 and TRBJ2-3; D is possibly TRBD2 (5 bases). Germline values: CDR1 SGDLS, CDR2 YYNGEE. V was shortened by 1 base and J by 2 bases, with 11 bases between the two germline ends. The CDR3 sequence is 15 residues long. CDR3 nucleotides: TGTGCCAGCAGCGTACTAGCAGAACTCACAGATACGCAGTATTTT. The encoded protein is CASSVLAELTDTQYF.

This clone was seen only once. This chain connects TRBV7-8 to TRBJ1-1; D gene unclear. V shed 1 base and J shed 10 bases, with 10 bases lying between them. Looked up from germline, CDR1 is SGHVS and CDR2 is FQNEAQ. CDR3 size: 12 residues. The CDR3: CASSLDRGPAFF. DNA for the CDR3: TGTGCCAGCAGCTTAGATAGAGGGCCAGCTTTCTTT.

The V call is TRBV5-4, the J call TRBJ2-1, with 10 bases fitting TRBD2. Losses at the gene ends were 4 bases for V and 3 bases for J; bases not matched to a gene: 4. The germline V gene has CDR1 SGHNT and CDR2 YYREEE (reference sequence). CDR3 size: 15 residues. The CDR3 sequence: CASSVGTSDYNEQFF. The CDR3 DNA sequence: TGTGCCAGCAGCGTCGGGACTAGCGACTACAATGAGCAGTTCTTC.

V and J are TRBV5-5 and TRBJ1-2; D unclear. Germline-derived CDR1 and CDR2 are SGHKS and YYEKEE (reference sequence). Trimming shortened V by 2 bases and J by 7 bases, and 6 bases separated the two germline ends. The CDR3 covers 11 residues. The CDR3 DNA is TGTGCCAGCAGCTTCCATGGTGGCTACACCTTC. Protein sequence: CASSFHGGYTF.

The V gene is TRBV7-9, the J gene TRBJ2-7; D gene uncertain. The germline CDR1 and CDR2 sequences are SEHNR and FQNEAQ (reference sequence). V was trimmed by 5 bases and J by 6 bases, leaving 8 bases between them. This CDR3 comprises 11 residues. DNA for the CDR3: TGTGCCAGCAGCCCTCATGTCGAGCAGTACTTC. It translates to CASSPHVEQYF. The variable domain in full, completed from reference TRBV7-9 and TRBJ2-7, reads DTGVSQNPRHKITKRGQNVTFRCDPISEHNRLYWYRQTLGQGPEFLTYFQNEAQLEKSRLLSDRFSAERPKGSFSTLEIQRTEQGDSAMYLCASSPHVEQYFGPGTRLTVT.

The chain is built from TRBV7-9 and TRBJ2-7, with D perhaps matching TRBD1 (6 bases). CDR1 is SEHNR, CDR2 FQNEAQ, per germline (reference sequence). This CDR3 contains 14 residues. V was pared by 4 bases and J by 3 bases, with 13 bases between. The CDR3 nucleotides read TGTGCCAGCAGCTACGATGGGACAAGCTACGAGCAGTACTTC. Protein sequence: CASSYDGTSYEQYF.

This chain joins TRBV19 and TRBJ2-1; 9 nucleotides agree with TRBD1. CDR3 length: 15 residues. The junction had 7 bases not matched to a gene; V was cut back by 5 bases and J by 5 bases. CDR1 LNHDA and CDR2 SQIVND come from the germline V gene (reference sequence). The CDR3 protein is CASSAGQGPDNEQFF. CDR3 sequence (DNA): TGTGCCAGTAGTGCCGGACAGGGGCCCGACAATGAGCAGTTCTTC.

The chain uses TRBV25-1 and TRBJ1-1, with a tentative D call TRBD1 (5 bases). V was cut by 7 bases and J by 1 base, with 22 bases left in between. The length of the CDR3 is 17 residues. Germline CDR1 and CDR2: MGHDK and SYGVNS. The CDR3: CASMWPIGGDRNTEAFF. As DNA, the CDR3 is TGTGCCAGCATGTGGCCCATTGGGGGGGACCGGAACACTGAAGCTTTCTTT. Full variable domain (missing parts from reference TRBV25-1 and TRBJ1-1): EADIYQTPRYLVIGTGKKITLECSQTMGHDKMYWYQQDPGMELHLIHYSYGVNSTEKGDLSSESTVSRIRTEHFPLTLESARPSHTSQYLCASMWPIGGDRNTEAFFGQGTRLTVV.

The chain carries TRBV28 and TRBJ2-4; TRBD1 matches at 9 bases. There are 15 residues in the CDR3. Germline V gene sequence: CDR1 MDHEN, CDR2 SYDVKM. Germline trimming cut 2 bases from V and 7 bases from J; bases unmatched to any gene: 6. The CDR3 nucleotides are TGTGCCAGCAGTTTAACAGGGGGCAAGAGTAACATTCAGTACTTC. It encodes CASSLTGGKSNIQYF.

This rearrangement joins TRBV6-1 to TRBJ1-4; D is ambiguous. The CDR3 is 17 amino acids. Deletions cut 4 bases from V and 0 bases from J, with 15 bases between. Germline CDR1 is MNHNS and CDR2 is SASEGT. CDR3 residues: CASSGILFGATNEKLFF. Here the CDR3 DNA reads TGTGCCAGCAGTGGAATTCTTTTCGGAGCAACTAATGAAAAACTGTTTTTT.